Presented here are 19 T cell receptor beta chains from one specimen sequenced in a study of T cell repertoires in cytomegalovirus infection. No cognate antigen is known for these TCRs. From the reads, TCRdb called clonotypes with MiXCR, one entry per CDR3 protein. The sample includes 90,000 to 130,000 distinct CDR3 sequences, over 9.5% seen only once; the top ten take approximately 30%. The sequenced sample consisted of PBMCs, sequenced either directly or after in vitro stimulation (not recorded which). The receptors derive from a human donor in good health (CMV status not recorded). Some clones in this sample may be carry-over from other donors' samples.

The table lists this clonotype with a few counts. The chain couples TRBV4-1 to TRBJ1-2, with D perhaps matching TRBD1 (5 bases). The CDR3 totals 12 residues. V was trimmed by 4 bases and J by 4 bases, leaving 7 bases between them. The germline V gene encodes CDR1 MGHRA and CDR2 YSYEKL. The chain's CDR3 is CASSRDGYGYTF. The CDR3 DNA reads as TGCGCCAGCAGCCGGGACGGCTATGGCTACACCTTC.

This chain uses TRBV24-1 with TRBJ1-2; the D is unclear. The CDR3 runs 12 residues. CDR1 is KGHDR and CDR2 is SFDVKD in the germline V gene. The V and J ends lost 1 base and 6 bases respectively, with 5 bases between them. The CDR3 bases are TGTGCCACCAGTGATTTATGGGATGGCTACACCTTC. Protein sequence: CATSDLWDGYTF.

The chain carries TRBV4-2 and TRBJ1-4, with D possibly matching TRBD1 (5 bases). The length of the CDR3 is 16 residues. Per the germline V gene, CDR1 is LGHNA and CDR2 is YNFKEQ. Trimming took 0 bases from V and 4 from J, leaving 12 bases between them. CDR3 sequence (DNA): TGTGCCAGCAGCCAAGATCGAAGGGGTCTTAATGAAAAACTGTTTTTT. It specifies CASSQDRRGLNEKLFF.

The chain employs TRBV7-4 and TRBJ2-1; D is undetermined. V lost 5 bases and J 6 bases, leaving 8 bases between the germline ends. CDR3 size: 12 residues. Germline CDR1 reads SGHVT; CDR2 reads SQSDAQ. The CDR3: CASSPPLNEQFF. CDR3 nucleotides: TGTGCCAGCAGCCCGCCCCTCAATGAGCAGTTCTTC. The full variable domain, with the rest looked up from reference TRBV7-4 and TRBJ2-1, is GAGVSQSPRYKVAKRGRDVALRCDSISGHVTLYWYRQTLGQGSEVLTYSQSDAQRDKSGRPSGRFSAERPERSVSTLKIQRTEQGDSAVYLCASSPPLNEQFFGPGTRLTVL.

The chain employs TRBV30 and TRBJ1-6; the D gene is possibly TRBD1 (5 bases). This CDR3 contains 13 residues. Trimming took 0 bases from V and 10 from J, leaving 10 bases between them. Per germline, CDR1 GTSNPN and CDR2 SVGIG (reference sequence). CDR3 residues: CAWSVGAGSPLHF. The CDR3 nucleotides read TGTGCCTGGAGTGTCGGGGCAGGATCACCCCTCCACTTT.

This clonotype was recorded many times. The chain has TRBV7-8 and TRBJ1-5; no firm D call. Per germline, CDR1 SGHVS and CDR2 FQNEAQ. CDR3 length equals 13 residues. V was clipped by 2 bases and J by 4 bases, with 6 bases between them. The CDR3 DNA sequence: TGTGCCAGCAGCTTACAGGAAAATCAGCCCCAGCATTTT. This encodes CASSLQENQPQHF.

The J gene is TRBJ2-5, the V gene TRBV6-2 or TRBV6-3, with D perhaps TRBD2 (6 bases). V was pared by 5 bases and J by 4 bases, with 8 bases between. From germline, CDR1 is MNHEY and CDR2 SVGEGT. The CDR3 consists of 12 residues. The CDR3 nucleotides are TGTGCCAGCAGTGCGGGGACAGAGACCCAGTACTTC. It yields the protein CASSAGTETQYF.

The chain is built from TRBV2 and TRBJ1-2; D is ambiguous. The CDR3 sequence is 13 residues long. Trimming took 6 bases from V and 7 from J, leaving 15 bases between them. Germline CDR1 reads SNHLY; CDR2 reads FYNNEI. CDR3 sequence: CASSGEGRGGYTF. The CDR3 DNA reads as TGTGCCAGCAGCGGGGAGGGAAGAGGTGGCTACACCTTC.

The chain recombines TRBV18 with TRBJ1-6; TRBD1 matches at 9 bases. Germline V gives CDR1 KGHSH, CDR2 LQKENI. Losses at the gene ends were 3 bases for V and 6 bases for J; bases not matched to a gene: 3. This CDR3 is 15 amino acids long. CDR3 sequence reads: CASSPPTGGNSPLHF. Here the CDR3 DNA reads TGTGCCAGCTCACCGCCGACAGGGGGTAATTCACCCCTCCACTTT.

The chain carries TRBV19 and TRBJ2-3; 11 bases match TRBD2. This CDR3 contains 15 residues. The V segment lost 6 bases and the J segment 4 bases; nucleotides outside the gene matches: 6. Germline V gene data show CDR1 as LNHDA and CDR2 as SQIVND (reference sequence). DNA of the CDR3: TGTGCCAGTAGGGGACTAGCGGAACTTGCAGATACGCAGTATTTT. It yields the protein CASRGLAELADTQYF.

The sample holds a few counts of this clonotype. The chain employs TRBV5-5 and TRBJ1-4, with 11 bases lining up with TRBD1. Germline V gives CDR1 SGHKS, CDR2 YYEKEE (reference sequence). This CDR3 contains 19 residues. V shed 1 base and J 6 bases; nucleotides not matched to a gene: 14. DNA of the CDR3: TGTGCCAGCAGCTTGTACCTGAGGGGACAGGGGGGGGCGGATGAAAAACTGTTTTTT. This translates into CASSLYLRGQGGADEKLFF.

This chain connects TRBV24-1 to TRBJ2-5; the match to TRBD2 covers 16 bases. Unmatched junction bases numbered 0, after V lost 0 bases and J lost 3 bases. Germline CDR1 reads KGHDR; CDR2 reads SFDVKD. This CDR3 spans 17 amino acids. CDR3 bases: TGTGCCACCAGTGATTTGGGGACTAGCGGGAGGGAAGAGACCCAGTACTTC. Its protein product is CATSDLGTSGREETQYF.

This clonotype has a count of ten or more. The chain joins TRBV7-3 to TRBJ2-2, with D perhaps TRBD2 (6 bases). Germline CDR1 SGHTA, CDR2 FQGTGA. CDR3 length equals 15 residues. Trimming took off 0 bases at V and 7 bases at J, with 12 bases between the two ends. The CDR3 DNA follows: TGTGCCAGCAGCTTAACGCGGGAACGTGGCGGGGAGCTGTTTTTT. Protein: CASSLTRERGGELFF.

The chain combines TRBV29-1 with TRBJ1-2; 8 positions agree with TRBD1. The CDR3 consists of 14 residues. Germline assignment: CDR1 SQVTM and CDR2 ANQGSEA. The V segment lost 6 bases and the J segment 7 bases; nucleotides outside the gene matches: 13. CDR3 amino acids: CSVTAPDRGSGYTF. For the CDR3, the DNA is TGCAGCGTCACTGCCCCTGACAGGGGCTCTGGCTACACCTTC. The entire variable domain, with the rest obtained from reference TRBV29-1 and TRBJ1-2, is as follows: SAVISQKPSRDICQRGTSLTIQCQVDSQVTMMFWYRQQPGQSLTLIATANQGSEATYESGFVIDKFPISRPNLTFSTLTVSNMSPEDSSIYLCSVTAPDRGSGYTFGSGTRLTVV.

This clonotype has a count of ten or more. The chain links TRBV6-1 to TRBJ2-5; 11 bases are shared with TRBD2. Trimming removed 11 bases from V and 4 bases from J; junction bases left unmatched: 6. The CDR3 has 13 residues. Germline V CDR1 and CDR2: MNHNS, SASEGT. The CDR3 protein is CALAGGPGETQYF. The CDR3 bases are TGTGCCTTAGCGGGAGGGCCTGGAGAGACCCAGTACTTC.

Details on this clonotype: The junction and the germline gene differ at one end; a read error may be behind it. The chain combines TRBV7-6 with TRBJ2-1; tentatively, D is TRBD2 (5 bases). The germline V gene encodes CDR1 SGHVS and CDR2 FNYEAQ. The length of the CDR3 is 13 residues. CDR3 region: CASSFEGYNDQFF. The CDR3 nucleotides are TGTGCCAGCAGCTTCGAGGGCTACAATGATCAGTTCTTC.

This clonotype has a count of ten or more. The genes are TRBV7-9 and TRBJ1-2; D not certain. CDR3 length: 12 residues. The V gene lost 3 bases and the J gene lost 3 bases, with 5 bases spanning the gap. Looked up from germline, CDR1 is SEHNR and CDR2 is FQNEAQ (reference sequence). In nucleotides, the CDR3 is TGTGCCAGCAGCTTCCGCGACTATGGCTACACCTTC. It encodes CASSFRDYGYTF.

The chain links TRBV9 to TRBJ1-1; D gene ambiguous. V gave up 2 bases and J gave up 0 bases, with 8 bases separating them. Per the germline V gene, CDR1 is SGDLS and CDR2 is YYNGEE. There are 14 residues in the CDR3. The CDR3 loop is CASSVGGVNTEAFF. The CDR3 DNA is TGTGCCAGCAGCGTTGGCGGCGTGAACACTGAAGCTTTCTTT.

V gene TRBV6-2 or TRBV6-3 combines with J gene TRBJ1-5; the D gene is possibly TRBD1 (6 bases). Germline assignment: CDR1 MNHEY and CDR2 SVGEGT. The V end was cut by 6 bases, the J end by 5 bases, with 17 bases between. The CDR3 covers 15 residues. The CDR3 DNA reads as TGTGCCAGCAGAACCGGGGGGCTAGTCGATCAGCCCCAGCATTTT. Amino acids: CASRTGGLVDQPQHF.